The T cell receptor (beta chain) under discussion was sequenced for a study of T cell responses to AZD1222 COVID-19 vaccine. General observations from the study: Clonal diversity may have been underestimated in mostly white British donors. Only after the peak T cell response were repertoires sampled.

Looked up from germline, CDR1 is LGHDT and CDR2 is YNNKEL (reference sequence). The CDR3 covers 13 residues. V lost 2 bases and J 6 bases, leaving 10 bases between the germline ends. On this clone: What it binds is not known.

Second-dose recipients at about 4 or about 12 weeks were treated as one pooled group. Using immunoSEQ multiplex PCR, the repertoire was profiled, and TCRdb retains in-frame clones only, with some absent. The sample gives some 130,000 clones, approximately 90% of which show up once; around 0.99% is in the top ten. The clonotype was recovered from an adult who received the AZD1222 COVID-19 vaccine. The V call is TRBV3-1 (or the pseudogene TRBV3-2), the J call TRBJ1-2; tentatively, D is TRBD1 (6 bases). The sequences come from peripheral blood, collected 28 days after the second AZD1222 dose. CDR3 sequence: CASSQRSGDGYTF. The CDR3 bases are TGTGCCAGCAGCCAAAGGTCAGGGGATGGCTACACCTTC.